A single T cell receptor beta chain is shown here with its context. Antigen unknown. These data originate in a study of vaccination and CD4 T cells after COVID-19. The overall study: Convalescent study patients returned SARS-CoV-2 positive nasal swab PCR results, with several mild cases and one severe. Convalescent participants consisted of six males and four females, two being Hispanic. Whole-study results and caveats: The study found that a median approximately 86% of reactive clones in convalescent patients appeared only post-vaccination.

Sequenced with the Oncomine TCR Beta short-read assay was DNA taken from cultured CD4+ T cells. TCRdb redid the calling of the PCR reads with MiXCR, one entry per CDR3 protein. The table includes several thousand distinct CDR3 sequences, 55% to 65% detected once. Treatment in this sample: roughly ten-day PBMC culture with coronavirus spike peptide pools or control peptides (ViraFEST assay). Before TCRs were sequenced, ViraFEST expanded antigen-specific T cells with peptide pools. The CDR3 covers 15 residues. Trimming cost V 5 bases and J 3 bases, with 16 bases left between them. Germline CDR1 DFQATT, CDR2 SNEGSKA (reference sequence).

The chain links TRBV20-1 to TRBJ2-2, with a possible D match to TRBD2 (7 bases). Sequenced sample: CD4+ T cells from blood, cultured in vitro. This TCR came from a human donor who had recovered from COVID-19. The DNA for the CDR3 is TGCAGTGCTGGGGGAGGGGGGAGAGACACCGGGGAGCTGTTTTTT. As protein: CSAGGGGRDTGELFF.